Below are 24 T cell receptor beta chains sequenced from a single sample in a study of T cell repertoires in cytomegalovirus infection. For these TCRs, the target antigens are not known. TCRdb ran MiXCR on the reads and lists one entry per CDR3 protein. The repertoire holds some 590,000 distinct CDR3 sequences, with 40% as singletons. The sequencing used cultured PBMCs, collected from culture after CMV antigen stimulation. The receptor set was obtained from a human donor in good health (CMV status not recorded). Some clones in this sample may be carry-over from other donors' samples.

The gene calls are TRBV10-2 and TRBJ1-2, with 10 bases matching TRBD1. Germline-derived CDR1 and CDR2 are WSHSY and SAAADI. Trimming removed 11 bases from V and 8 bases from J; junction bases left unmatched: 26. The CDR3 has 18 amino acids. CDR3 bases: TGCGCCTGTATACCGGGACAGGGGTCGCTGGCGGCCCCGAAGGGCTACACCTTC. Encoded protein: CACIPGQGSLAAPKGYTF.

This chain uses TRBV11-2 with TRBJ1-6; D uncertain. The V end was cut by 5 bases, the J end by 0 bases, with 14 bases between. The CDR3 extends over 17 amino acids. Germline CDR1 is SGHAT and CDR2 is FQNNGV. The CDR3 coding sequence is TGTGCCAGCAGCCTCGGCCGAAGCTTCTCCTATAATTCACCCCTCCACTTT. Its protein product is CASSLGRSFSYNSPLHF.

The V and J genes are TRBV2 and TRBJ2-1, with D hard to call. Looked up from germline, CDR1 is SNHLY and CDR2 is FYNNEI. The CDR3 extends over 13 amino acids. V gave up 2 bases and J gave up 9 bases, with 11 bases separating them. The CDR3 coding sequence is TGTGCCAGCAGTGAACCCGGCCGTGGTGAGCAGTTCTTC. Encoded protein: CASSEPGRGEQFF.

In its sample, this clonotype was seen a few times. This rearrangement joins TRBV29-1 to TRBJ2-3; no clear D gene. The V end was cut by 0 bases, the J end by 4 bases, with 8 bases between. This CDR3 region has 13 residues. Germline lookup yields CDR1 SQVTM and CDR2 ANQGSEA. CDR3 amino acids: CSVEEEAPDTQYF. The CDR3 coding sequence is TGCAGCGTTGAAGAGGAAGCTCCAGATACGCAGTATTTT.

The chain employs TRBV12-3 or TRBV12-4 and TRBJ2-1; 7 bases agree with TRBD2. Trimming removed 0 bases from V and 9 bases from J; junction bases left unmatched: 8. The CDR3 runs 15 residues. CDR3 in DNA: TGTGCCAGCAGTTTAGCGGCTAGCGGTATAGGTGAGCAGTTCTTC. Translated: CASSLAASGIGEQFF.

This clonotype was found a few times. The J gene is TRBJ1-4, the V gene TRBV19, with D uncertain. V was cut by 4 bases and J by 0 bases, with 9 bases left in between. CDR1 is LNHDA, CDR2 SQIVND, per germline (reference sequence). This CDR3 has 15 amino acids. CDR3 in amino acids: CASSTVDATNEKLFF. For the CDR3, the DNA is TGTGCCAGTAGTACCGTCGATGCAACTAATGAAAAACTGTTTTTT.

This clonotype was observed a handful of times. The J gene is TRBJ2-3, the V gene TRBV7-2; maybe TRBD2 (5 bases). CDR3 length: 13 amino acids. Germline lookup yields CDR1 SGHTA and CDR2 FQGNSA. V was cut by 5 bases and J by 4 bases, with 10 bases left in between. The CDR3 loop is CASSIISADTQYF. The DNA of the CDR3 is TGTGCCAGCAGCATCATTAGCGCAGATACGCAGTATTTT.

The CDR3 reads CSASRGRGNEQFF. CDR3 bases: TGCAGTGCCTCGCGGGGCAGGGGGAATGAGCAGTTCTTC. The V and J genes are TRBV20-1 and TRBJ2-1; D is possibly TRBD1 (7 bases). The CDR3 sequence is 13 residues long. Germline lookup yields CDR1 DFQATT and CDR2 SNEGSKA (reference sequence). V was pared by 6 bases and J by 7 bases, with 16 bases between.

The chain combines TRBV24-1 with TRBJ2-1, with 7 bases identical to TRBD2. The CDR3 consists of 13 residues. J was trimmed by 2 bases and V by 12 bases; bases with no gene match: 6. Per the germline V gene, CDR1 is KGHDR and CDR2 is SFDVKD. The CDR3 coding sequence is TGTGCCGCGGGGAGCGGGGCCTACAATGAGCAGTTCTTC. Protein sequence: CAAGSGAYNEQFF.

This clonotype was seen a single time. CDR3 DNA: TGTGCCAGCAGCTTGGACAGGGCGCTGACGGGAGGCCCCCTCTTCTTC. It is translated as CASSLDRALTGGPLFF. The chain combines TRBV5-6 with TRBJ2-1; maybe TRBD2 (7 bases). The length of the CDR3 is 16 residues. Germline CDR1 is SGHDT and CDR2 is YYEEEE. V was cut by 0 bases and J by 16 bases, with 26 bases left in between.

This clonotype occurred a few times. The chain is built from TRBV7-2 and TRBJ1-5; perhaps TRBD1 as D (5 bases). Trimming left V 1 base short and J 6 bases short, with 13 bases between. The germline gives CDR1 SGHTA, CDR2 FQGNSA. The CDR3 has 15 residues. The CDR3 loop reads CASSLGRGGGQPQHF. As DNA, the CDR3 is TGTGCCAGCAGCTTAGGTAGGGGTGGCGGTCAGCCCCAGCATTTT.

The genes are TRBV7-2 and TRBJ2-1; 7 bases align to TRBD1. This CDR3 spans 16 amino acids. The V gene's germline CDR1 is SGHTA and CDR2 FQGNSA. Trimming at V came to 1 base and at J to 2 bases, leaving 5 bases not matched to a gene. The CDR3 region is CASSLGGQLTYNEQFF. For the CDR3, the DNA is TGTGCCAGCAGCTTAGGGGGACAGCTAACCTACAATGAGCAGTTCTTC.

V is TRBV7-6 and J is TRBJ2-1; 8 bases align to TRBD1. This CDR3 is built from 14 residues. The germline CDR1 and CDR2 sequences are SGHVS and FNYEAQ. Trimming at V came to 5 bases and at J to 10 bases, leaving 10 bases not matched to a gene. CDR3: CASSPGTGGQEQFF. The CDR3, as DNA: TGTGCCAGCAGCCCTGGGACAGGAGGGCAAGAGCAGTTCTTC.

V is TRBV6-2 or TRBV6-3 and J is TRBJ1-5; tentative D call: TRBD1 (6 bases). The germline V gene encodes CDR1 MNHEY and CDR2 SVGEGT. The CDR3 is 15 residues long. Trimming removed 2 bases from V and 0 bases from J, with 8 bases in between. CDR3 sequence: CASSYRGHSNQPQHF. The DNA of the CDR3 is TGTGCCAGCAGTTACAGGGGACATAGCAATCAGCCCCAGCATTTT.

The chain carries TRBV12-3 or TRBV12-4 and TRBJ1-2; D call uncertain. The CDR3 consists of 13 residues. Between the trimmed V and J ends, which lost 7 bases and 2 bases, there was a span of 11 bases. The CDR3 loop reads CASTLRGNYGYTF. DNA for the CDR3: TGTGCCAGCACCCTGCGAGGGAACTATGGCTACACCTTC.

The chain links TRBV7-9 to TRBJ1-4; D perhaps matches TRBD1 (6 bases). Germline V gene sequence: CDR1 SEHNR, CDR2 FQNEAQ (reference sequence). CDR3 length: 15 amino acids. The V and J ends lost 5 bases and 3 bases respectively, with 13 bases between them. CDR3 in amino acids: CASSIQQGSNEKLFF. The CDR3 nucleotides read TGTGCCAGCAGCATCCAACAGGGTTCTAATGAAAAACTGTTTTTT. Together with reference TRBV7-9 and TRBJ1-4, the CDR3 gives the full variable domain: DTGVSQNPRHKITKRGQNVTFRCDPISEHNRLYWYRQTLGQGPEFLTYFQNEAQLEKSRLLSDRFSAERPKGSFSTLEIQRTEQGDSAMYLCASSIQQGSNEKLFFGSGTQLSVL.

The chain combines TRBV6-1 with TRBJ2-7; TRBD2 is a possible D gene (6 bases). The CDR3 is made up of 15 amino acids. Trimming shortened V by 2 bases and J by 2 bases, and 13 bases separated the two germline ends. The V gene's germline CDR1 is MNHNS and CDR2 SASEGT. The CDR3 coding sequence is TGTGCCAGCAGTGAAAGGGTCGGGGGAGCCTACGAGCAGTACTTC. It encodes CASSERVGGAYEQYF.

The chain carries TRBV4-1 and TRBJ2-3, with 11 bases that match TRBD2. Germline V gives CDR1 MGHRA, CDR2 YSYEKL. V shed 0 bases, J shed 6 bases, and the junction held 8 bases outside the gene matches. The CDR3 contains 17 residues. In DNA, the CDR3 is TGCGCCAGCAGCCAAGAGTCTAGCGGGGGGTGGGCGGATACGCAGTATTTT. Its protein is CASSQESSGGWADTQYF.

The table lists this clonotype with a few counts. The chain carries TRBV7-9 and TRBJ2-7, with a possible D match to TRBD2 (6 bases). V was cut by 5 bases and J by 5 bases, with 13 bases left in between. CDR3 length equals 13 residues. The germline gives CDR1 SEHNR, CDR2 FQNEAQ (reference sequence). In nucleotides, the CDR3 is TGTGCCAGCAGCCCGGAGGGGTACCACGAGCAGTACTTC. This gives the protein CASSPEGYHEQYF.

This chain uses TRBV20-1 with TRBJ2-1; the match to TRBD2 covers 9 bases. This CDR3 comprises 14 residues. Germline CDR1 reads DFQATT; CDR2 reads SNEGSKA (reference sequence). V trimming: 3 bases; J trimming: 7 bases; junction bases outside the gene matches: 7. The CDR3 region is CSARAGGVGNEQFF. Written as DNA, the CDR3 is TGCAGTGCTAGGGCGGGAGGGGTGGGAAATGAGCAGTTCTTC.

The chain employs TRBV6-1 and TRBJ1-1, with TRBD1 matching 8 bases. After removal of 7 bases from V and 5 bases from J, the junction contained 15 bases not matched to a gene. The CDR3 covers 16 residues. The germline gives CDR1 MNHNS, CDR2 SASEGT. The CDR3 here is CASTERRGGTGTEAFF. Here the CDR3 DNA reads TGTGCCAGCACAGAACGTAGGGGCGGGACAGGAACTGAAGCTTTCTTT.

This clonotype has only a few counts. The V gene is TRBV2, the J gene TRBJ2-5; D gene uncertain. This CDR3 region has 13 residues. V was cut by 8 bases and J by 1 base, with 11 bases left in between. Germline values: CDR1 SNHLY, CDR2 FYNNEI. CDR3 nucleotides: TGTGCCAGCCCGCCGGGCCCCCAAGAGACCCAGTACTTC. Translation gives CASPPGPQETQYF. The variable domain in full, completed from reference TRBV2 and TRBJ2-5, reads EPEVTQTPSHQVTQMGQEVILRCVPISNHLYFYWYRQILGQKVEFLVSFYNNEISEKSEIFDDQFSVERPDGSNFTLKIRSTKLEDSAMYFCASPPGPQETQYFGPGTRLLVL.

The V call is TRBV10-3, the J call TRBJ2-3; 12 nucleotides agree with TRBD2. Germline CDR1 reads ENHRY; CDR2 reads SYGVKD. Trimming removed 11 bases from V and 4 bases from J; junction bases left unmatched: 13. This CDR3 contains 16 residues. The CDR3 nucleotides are TGTGCCGCCTCGACTAGCGGGAGTATCAAAGCAGATACGCAGTATTTT. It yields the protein CAASTSGSIKADTQYF.

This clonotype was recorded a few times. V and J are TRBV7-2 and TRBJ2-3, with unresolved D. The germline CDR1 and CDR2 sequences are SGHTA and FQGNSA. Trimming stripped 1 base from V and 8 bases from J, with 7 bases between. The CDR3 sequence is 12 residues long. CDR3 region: CASSLDWVTQYF. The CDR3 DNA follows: TGTGCCAGCAGCTTAGATTGGGTTACGCAGTATTTT.